This T cell receptor beta chain was recovered during a study of a mutant IDH1 vaccine in newly diagnosed glioma. A note on this clone: The antigen remains unidentified.

The sample's time point: week 35, safety follow-up. One vaccine dose held 300 ug of mutant IDH1 20-mer peptide and came with topical imiquimod. CDR1 and CDR2 (germline): LNHDA, SQIVND (reference sequence). Trimming pared 3 bases from V and 0 bases from J, leaving 11 bases between. There are 15 residues in the CDR3. Here immunoSEQ multiplex PCR was the method, and the copy in TCRdb shows in-frame clones only, minus some. The table has tens of thousands of clones, around nine tenths seen once; the top ten hold 2%. The TCR sequence derives from a man aged 25 to 40 with glioma. The V call is TRBV19, the J call TRBJ1-1, with D tentatively TRBD1 (5 bases). The specimen comprised PBMCs, sampled from a glioma patient whose treatment included an IDH1 peptide vaccine. The chain's CDR3 is CASSMPQTVNTEAFF. In DNA form, the CDR3 reads TGTGCCAGTAGTATGCCCCAGACAGTGAACACTGAAGCTTTCTTT.